The sample holds many counts of the clone carrying this TCR beta chain. The antigen is undetermined. These data are taken from a study of T cells in Graves' hyperthyroidism and ophthalmopathy. Study-level background: Upon initial diagnosis and before any treatment, peripheral blood was collected.

It was RNA transcripts that yielded the amplified TCR beta CDR3 regions. The HTBI primer set was used in a first-round RT-PCR of the TCR CDR3. MiXCR was run by TCRdb on the multiplex PCR reads, yielding one entry per CDR3 protein. The table lists about 290,000 distinct CDR3 sequences, less than 15% of them singletons. Overall study findings and caveats: In simple terms, a model built on 13 V-J features told ophthalmopathy apart from stable hyperthyroidism.

Per the germline V gene, CDR1 is GTSNPN and CDR2 is SVGIG (reference sequence). The V segment lost 0 bases and the J segment 2 bases; nucleotides outside the gene matches: 7. CDR3 size: 15 residues. This clonotype was obtained from a woman in her twenties or thirties with Graves' hyperthyroidism that later progressed to Graves' ophthalmopathy. Input material: blood. The chain has TRBV30 and TRBJ2-7, with 7 positions matching TRBD2. The CDR3 DNA is TGTGCCTGGAGTGTCGGGACTACTCAACCCTACGAGCAGTACTTC. Translating gives CAWSVGTTQPYEQYF.